The clone carrying this T cell receptor beta chain turned up a few times. In the PCR, 60 Vbeta and 13 Jbeta primers were used. Sequencing used immunoSEQ multiplex PCR; TCRdb keeps in-frame clones, though not all of them. This table holds roughly 100,000 clones, 60% to 80% found once. This entry comes from a study of cytomegalovirus exposure and HLA in healthy donors. The sample consisted of PBMCs. This receptor was identified in a man in his 60s in good health and CMV-seropositive.

CDR3 protein: CASSQFLGQGARNEQFF. The DNA of the CDR3 is TGCGCCAGCAGTCAATTCCTAGGACAGGGGGCTCGGAATGAGCAGTTCTTC. The chain uses TRBV23-1 and TRBJ2-1; 11 bases agree with TRBD1. TRBV23-1 is assigned to the ORF class and has an uncertain function. V lost 1 base to trimming and J lost 7 bases; unmatched junction nucleotides: 9. This CDR3 is built from 17 residues.